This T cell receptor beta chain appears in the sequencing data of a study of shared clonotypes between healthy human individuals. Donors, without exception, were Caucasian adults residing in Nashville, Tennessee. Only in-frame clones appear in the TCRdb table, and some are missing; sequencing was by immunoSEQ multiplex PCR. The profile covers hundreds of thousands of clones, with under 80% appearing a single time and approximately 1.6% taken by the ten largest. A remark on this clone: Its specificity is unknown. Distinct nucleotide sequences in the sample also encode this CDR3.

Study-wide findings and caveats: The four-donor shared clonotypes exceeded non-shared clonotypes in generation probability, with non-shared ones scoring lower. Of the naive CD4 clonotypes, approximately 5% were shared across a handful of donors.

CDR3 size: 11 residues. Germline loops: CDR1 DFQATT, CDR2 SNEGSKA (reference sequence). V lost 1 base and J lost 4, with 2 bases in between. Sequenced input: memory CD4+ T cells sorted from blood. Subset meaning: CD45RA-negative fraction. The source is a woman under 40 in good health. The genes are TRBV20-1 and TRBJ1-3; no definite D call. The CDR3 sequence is CSARVGNTIYF. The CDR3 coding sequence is TGCAGTGCTAGAGTAGGAAACACCATATATTTT.